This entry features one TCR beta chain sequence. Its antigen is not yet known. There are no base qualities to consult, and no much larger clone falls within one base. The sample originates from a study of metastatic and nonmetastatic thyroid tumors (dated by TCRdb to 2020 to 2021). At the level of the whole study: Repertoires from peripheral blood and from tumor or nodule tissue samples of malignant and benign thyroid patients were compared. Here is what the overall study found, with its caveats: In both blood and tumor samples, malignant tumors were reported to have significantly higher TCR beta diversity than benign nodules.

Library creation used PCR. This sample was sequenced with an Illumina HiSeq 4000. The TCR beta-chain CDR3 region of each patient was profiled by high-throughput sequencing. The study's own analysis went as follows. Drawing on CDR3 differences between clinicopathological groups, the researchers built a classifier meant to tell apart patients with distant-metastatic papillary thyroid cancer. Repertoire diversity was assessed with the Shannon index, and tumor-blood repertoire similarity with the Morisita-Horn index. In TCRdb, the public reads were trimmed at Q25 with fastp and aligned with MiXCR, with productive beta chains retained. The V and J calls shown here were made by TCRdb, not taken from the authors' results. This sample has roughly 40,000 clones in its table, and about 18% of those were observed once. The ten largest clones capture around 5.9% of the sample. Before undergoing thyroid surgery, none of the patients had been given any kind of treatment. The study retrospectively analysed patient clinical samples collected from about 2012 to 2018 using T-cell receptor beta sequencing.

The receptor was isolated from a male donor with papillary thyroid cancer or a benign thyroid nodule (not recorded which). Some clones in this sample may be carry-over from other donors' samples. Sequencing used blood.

The bases are TGTGCCAGCAGCCAAGAAATTCTATTCGGGGGCTCTAATGAAAAACTGTTTTTT. Its product reads: CASSQEILFGGSNEKLFF. The chain employs TRBV3-1 and TRBJ1-4, with a tentative D gene TRBD1 over 6 matching bases. V is cut by 0 bases and J by 3 bases, and the space between the germline ends is 17 bases. CDR1 is given as LGHDT and CDR2 as YNNKEL, both from the germline V gene (reference sequence). CDR3 length: 18 amino acids, cysteine to phenylalanine. Of the read, only the CDR3 DNA is kept; its 54 bases are in frame from base 1. The variable domain in full, with residues beyond the CDR3 obtained from the reference TRBV3-1 and TRBJ1-4 genes, is DTAVSQTPKYLVTQMGNDKSIKCEQNLGHDTMYWYKQDSKKFLKIMFSYNNKELIINETVPNRFSPKSPDKAHLNLHINSLELGDSAVYFCASSQEILFGGSNEKLFFGSGTQLSVL.